The clone carrying this TCR beta chain was recorded a few times. What it binds is not known. The data derive from a study of T cells in Graves' hyperthyroidism and ophthalmopathy. The overall study: It was at initial diagnosis, before any treatment, that peripheral blood was collected.

Trimming took off 6 bases at V and 5 bases at J, with 11 bases between the two ends. The CDR3 loop spans 13 amino acids. Germline values: CDR1 MDHEN, CDR2 SYDVKM. Study-level points and caveats: Most expanded thyroid clonotypes above 0.001 recurred in blood.

The TCR beta CDR3 regions underwent amplification using RNA transcripts as the source. In the first-round RT-PCR of the TCR CDR3, the HTBI primer set was used. TCRdb analysed the multiplex PCR reads with MiXCR anew, one entry per CDR3 protein. The sample holds approximately 640,000 distinct CDR3 sequences, roughly 17% seen once. The study enrolled patients aged 18 to 65 with newly diagnosed hyperthyroidism of under 2 months' duration. Cells are PBMCs isolated from more than 8.5 ml of fresh blood. V gene TRBV28 combines with J gene TRBJ2-1; D not certain. Source material: blood. This TCR was recovered from a man over 45 with Graves' hyperthyroidism. For the CDR3, the DNA is TGTGCCAGCAGAAAAAACGAGCACAATGAGCAGTTCTTC. As protein: CASRKNEHNEQFF.